This TCR beta chain was sequenced for a study of shared clonotypes between healthy human individuals. Broader study findings: It was the non-shared clonotypes that had lower generation probabilities than clonotypes shared by all four donors. A small donor pool kept down the genetic and exposure-history diversity that was represented.

Per the original data handling: Junction-only immunoSEQ data arrived without quality scores, meaning filtering differed. Repertoires were generated with immunoSEQ multiplex PCR, while TCRdb's copy carries only in-frame clones and drops some. D and trimming come from the DNA, and the V and J calls and clone size come from that table. Of around 200,000 clones listed, over 80% were seen once; the top ten hold 0.067%. A word on this clone: Its specificity is unknown.

The study drew all its donors from Caucasian adults living in Nashville, Tennessee. This TCR was recovered from a woman aged 25 to 39 in good health. Sequenced sample: naive CD4+ T cells sorted from blood. Sample subset: CD45RA+ positively selected.

CDR3 DNA: TGCGCCAGCAGCTCCCGGGACAGGGCTGACACCATATATTTT. Amino acids: CASSSRDRADTIYF. The rearrangement uses TRBV5-1 and TRBJ1-3; TRBD1 agrees at 9 bases. Germline V gene sequence: CDR1 SGHRS, CDR2 YFSETQ. With 3 bases clipped from V and 8 bases from J, the junction kept 6 bases outside the gene matches. The CDR3 has 14 residues.